A single sample gave rise to the 20 T cell receptor beta chains below, sequenced in a study of molecular identifiers for immune sequencing clone quantification. A single record per CDR3 protein comes from TCRdb applying MiXCR to the PCR reads. This table has 40,000 or so distinct CDR3 sequences, approximately 21% appearing once. Sequencing was done on a sample of naive CD8+ T cells from blood, with Jurkat cell RNA spiked in. Regarding subset: FACS-sorted CD8+CD4-CCR7+CD45RA+ naive T cells. The receptors stem from a human donor in good health. Some libraries in this study had Jurkat cell RNA spiked in.

This clonotype was seen ten or more times. V is TRBV6-5 and J is TRBJ2-7; either TRBD1 or TRBD2 may supply D (6 bases each). The germline V and J ends were trimmed by 7 bases and 3 bases, with 19 bases remaining between them. The CDR3 length is 15 residues. Germline V gene lookup returns CDR1 MNHEY and CDR2 SVGAGI. The CDR3 DNA follows: TGTGCCAGCACCCACGACCGGGGGCCAGGCTACGAGCAGTACTTC. It specifies CASTHDRGPGYEQYF.

At least ten counts were recorded for this clonotype. The rearrangement links TRBV20-1 to TRBJ2-7; the match to TRBD2 covers 12 bases. The CDR3 has 19 residues. Unmatched junction bases numbered 18, after V lost 0 bases and J lost 6 bases. Germline V CDR1 and CDR2: DFQATT, SNEGSKA (reference sequence). CDR3 sequence: CSARDRPAPTSGRRVEQYF. Here the CDR3 DNA reads TGCAGTGCTAGAGATCGTCCCGCCCCGACTAGCGGGAGACGGGTCGAGCAGTACTTC.

In its sample, this clonotype was seen many times. The chain has TRBV20-1 and TRBJ2-1, with D unresolved. The CDR3 is made up of 11 amino acids. Germline V gives CDR1 DFQATT, CDR2 SNEGSKA (reference sequence). Trimming removed 2 bases from V and 6 bases from J, with 5 bases in between. The CDR3, as DNA: TGCAGTGCTAGACTTGTCAATGAGCAGTTCTTC. The encoded protein is CSARLVNEQFF.

As regards this clonotype: A much larger clone differs by one base, so this may be a read error. The rearrangement joins TRBV5-4 to TRBJ1-1, with D perhaps matching TRBD1 (5 bases). CDR3 length equals 14 residues. The germline V gene encodes CDR1 SGHNT and CDR2 YYREEE (reference sequence). The DNA for the CDR3 is TGTGCCAGCAGCTCCGGATGGGGGAACGCTGAAGCTTTCTTT. Translating it yields CASSSGWGNAEAFF. The whole variable domain, remainder taken from reference TRBV5-4 and TRBJ1-1, is ETGVTQSPTHLIKTRGQQVTLRCSSQSGHNTVSWYQQALGQGPQFIFQYYREEENGRGNFPPRFSGLQFPNYSSELNVNALELDDSALYLCASSSGWGNAEAFFGQGTRLTVV.

Turning to this clonotype: A read error may be the cause here, since a much bigger clone is one base away. The CDR3 ends on some other residue instead of the conserved phenylalanine or tryptophan, so this is likely a read error. This chain connects TRBV5-3 to TRBJ2-5; tentative D call: TRBD1 (6 bases). TRBV5-3 is an ORF, with its function uncertain. The V end lost 8 bases, the J end lost 5 bases, and 19 bases lay between the germline ends. The CDR3 is made up of 14 amino acids. In DNA form, the CDR3 reads TGTGCCAGCAGCCTTACAGGGTTAGGCGAGACCCAGTACTAC. This encodes CASSLTGLGETQYY.

This clonotype was found many times. The J gene is TRBJ2-3, the V gene TRBV9; weak D call: TRBD2 (6 bases). CDR3 length: 16 residues. V lost 4 bases and J lost 2, with 17 bases in between. CDR1 is SGDLS and CDR2 is YYNGEE in the germline V gene. The chain's CDR3 is CASSPESRGITDTQYF. The CDR3, as DNA: TGTGCCAGCAGCCCGGAGAGTCGGGGGATCACAGATACGCAGTATTTT.

A word on this clonotype: A read error may explain this, as a much larger clone is one base away. A read error is likely, as this CDR3 ends without the conserved phenylalanine or tryptophan. The CDR3 protein is CASSLASSGGLAKNIQYL. The CDR3 DNA is TGTGCCAGCAGCTTAGCTTCTAGCGGGGGTCTAGCCAAAAACATTCAGTACCTC. The chain carries TRBV11-2 and TRBJ2-4, with 10 bases fitting TRBD2. After removal of 1 base from V and 0 bases from J, the junction contained 6 bases not matched to a gene. Germline V gene lookup returns CDR1 SGHAT and CDR2 FQNNGV. The CDR3 is made up of 18 amino acids.

Ten or more counts support this clonotype. The chain employs TRBV2 and TRBJ1-5, with a possible D match to TRBD1 (6 bases). Trimming cost V 7 bases and J 0 bases, with 16 bases left between them. Germline CDR1 and CDR2: SNHLY and FYNNEI. The CDR3 totals 16 residues. Here the CDR3 DNA reads TGTGCCAGCAAAACACGGGACACCCTTAGCAATCAGCCCCAGCATTTT. Its protein product is CASKTRDTLSNQPQHF.

There are many counts of this clonotype. Sequence at one end of the junction differs from germline and may be a read error. The rearrangement links TRBV11-2 to TRBJ2-3, with 7 bases identical to TRBD1. This CDR3 has 10 amino acids. The germline V gene encodes CDR1 SGHAT and CDR2 FQNNGV. The CDR3 DNA reads TGTGCCAGCAGCTTAGGGGACAGCCTTTTT. It translates to CASSLGDSLF.

This clonotype was recorded at least ten times. The chain recombines TRBV6-2 or TRBV6-3 with TRBJ2-2; TRBD2 aligns across 13 bases. CDR1 is MNHEY, CDR2 SVGEGT, per germline. CDR3 length: 16 residues. V shed 6 bases, J shed 7 bases, and the junction held 8 bases outside the gene matches. CDR3 region: CASSPGLAGPHGELFF. CDR3 bases: TGTGCCAGCAGCCCGGGACTAGCGGGACCTCACGGGGAGCTGTTTTTT.

This clonotype has ten or more counts. This chain links TRBV7-9 with TRBJ2-1, with D possibly TRBD2 on 5 matching bases. V was clipped by 4 bases and J by 0 bases, with 13 bases between them. The V gene's germline CDR1 is SEHNR and CDR2 FQNEAQ (reference sequence). The CDR3 spans 16 residues. This CDR3 reads CASSSERSSSYNEQFF. CDR3 coding DNA: TGTGCCAGCAGCTCCGAGCGGTCCAGCTCCTACAATGAGCAGTTCTTC.

This chain connects TRBV5-3 to TRBJ1-2; the match to TRBD1 covers 7 bases. TRBV5-3 carries the ORF label, with uncertain function. The CDR3 spans 14 residues. Unmatched junction bases numbered 11, after V lost 8 bases and J lost 4 bases. The CDR3 nucleotides read TGTGCCAGCAACACCAGGGGGAGCGGCTATGGCTACACCTTC. This codes for CASNTRGSGYGYTF.

This clonotype was seen at least ten times. This may arise from a read error, as a much more abundant clone is one base away. The chain employs TRBV27 and TRBJ2-7; 10 bases fit TRBD2. The germline CDR1 and CDR2 sequences are MNHEY and SMNVEV (reference sequence). CDR3 length equals 14 residues. CDR3 coding DNA: TGTGCCAGTCGTCTAGCGGGGGCGGCCTACGAGCCGTACTTC. Translation gives CASRLAGAAYEPYF.

This clonotype has at least ten counts. This sequence joins TRBV19 and TRBJ2-1, with TRBD2 matching 8 bases. CDR1 LNHDA and CDR2 SQIVND come from the germline V gene (reference sequence). The CDR3 runs 15 residues. With V trimmed by 5 bases and J by 0 bases, 3 bases remained unmatched. Written as DNA, the CDR3 is TGTGCCAGTAGTGCGGGGACTAGCTCCTACAATGAGCAGTTCTTC. As protein: CASSAGTSSYNEQFF. Full variable domain (rest looked up from reference TRBV19 and TRBJ2-1): DGGITQSPKYLFRKEGQNVTLSCEQNLNHDAMYWYRQDPGQGLRLIYYSQIVNDFQKGDIAEGYSVSREKKESFPLTVTSAQKNPTAFYLCASSAGTSSYNEQFFGPGTRLTVL.

This clonotype was observed at least ten times. This chain connects TRBV12-3 or TRBV12-4 to TRBJ2-1; D is possibly TRBD1 (6 bases). The CDR3 contains 13 residues. V was pared by 6 bases and J by 8 bases, with 14 bases between. CDR3 coding DNA: TGTGCCAGCAGGTTATGGGGGCAAGATGAGCAGTTCTTC. Protein sequence: CASRLWGQDEQFF.

Only one count was recorded for this clonotype. Here the CDR3 reads CASSLGDTRYEQYF. DNA for the CDR3: TGTGCCAGCAGCTTAGGGGACACCAGGTACGAGCAGTACTTC. This chain connects TRBV7-8 to TRBJ2-7, with D possibly TRBD1 on 6 matching bases. CDR3 size: 14 residues. Per the germline V gene, CDR1 is SGHVS and CDR2 is FQNEAQ. Trimming removed 1 base from V and 4 bases from J, with 11 bases in between.

V is TRBV7-2 and J is TRBJ2-1; D is undetermined. This CDR3 has 16 residues. V was shortened by 1 base and J by 8 bases, with 18 bases between the two germline ends. Germline CDR1 is SGHTA and CDR2 is FQGNSA. In nucleotides, the CDR3 is TGTGCCAGCAGCTTAGTGGGCCACTACGGCCGCGATGAGCAGTTCTTC. It encodes CASSLVGHYGRDEQFF.

This clonotype was detected many times. V gene TRBV5-6 combines with J gene TRBJ2-3; perhaps D is TRBD1 or TRBD2 (5 bases each). This CDR3 contains 15 residues. The V gene's germline CDR1 is SGHDT and CDR2 YYEEEE. Trimming pared 3 bases from V and 0 bases from J, leaving 11 bases between. The CDR3 DNA reads TGTGCCAGCAGCTCCCGCGAGGGGAGCACAGATACGCAGTATTTT. It is translated as CASSSREGSTDTQYF. The full variable domain, with the rest looked up from reference TRBV5-6 and TRBJ2-3, is DAGVTQSPTHLIKTRGQQVTLRCSPKSGHDTVSWYQQALGQGPQFIFQYYEEEERQRGNFPDRFSGHQFPNYSSELNVNALLLGDSALYLCASSSREGSTDTQYFGPGTRLTVL.

CDR3 nucleotide sequence: TGTGCCAGCAGCCCCGTACCTGACACTGAAGCTTTCTTT. Encoded protein: CASSPVPDTEAFF. The chain uses TRBV9 and TRBJ1-1; D gene ambiguous. V was cut by 4 bases and J by 3 bases, with 10 bases left in between. CDR1 and CDR2 (germline): SGDLS, YYNGEE. There are 13 residues in the CDR3.

This clonotype was observed at least ten times. The CDR3 coding sequence is TGTGCCAGCAGTTTACTGGGGTCAGATACGCAGTATTTT. It yields the protein CASSLLGSDTQYF. The V gene is TRBV12-3 or TRBV12-4, the J gene TRBJ2-3; no definite D call. This CDR3 is built from 13 residues. The V end lost 2 bases, the J end lost 4 bases, and 7 bases lay between the germline ends.